Below are 7 T cell receptor beta chains sequenced from a single sample in a study of blood T cell repertoires in COVID-19. Using immunoSEQ multiplex PCR, the repertoire was profiled, and TCRdb retains in-frame clones only, with some absent. Of approximately 480,000 clones listed, about 85% are singletons. The specimen sequenced was PBMCs or T cells enriched from blood (not recorded which). Source of these receptors: a young woman who had recovered from COVID-19.

This chain links TRBV7-9 with TRBJ2-5, with TRBD1 identical over 9 bases. Germline V lookup: CDR1 SEHNR, CDR2 FQNEAQ (reference sequence). V gave up 4 bases and J gave up 3 bases; unmatched junction bases: 3. There are 14 residues in the CDR3. The CDR3 bases are TGTGCCAGCAGCTCGACAGGGGGGGAAGAGACCCAGTACTTC. Protein: CASSSTGGEETQYF.

The CDR3 DNA is TGTGCCAGCAGCGGTGTTTCGGTTGGCTACACCTTC. This gives the protein CASSGVSVGYTF. The V gene is TRBV7-9, the J gene TRBJ1-2; D remains ambiguous. Germline V gene sequence: CDR1 SEHNR, CDR2 FQNEAQ (reference sequence). The germline V and J ends were trimmed by 5 bases and 7 bases, with 11 bases remaining between them. The CDR3 runs to 12 residues.

This clone was seen just once. V gene TRBV28 combines with J gene TRBJ1-6, with 8 positions matching TRBD1. CDR1 MDHEN and CDR2 SYDVKM come from the germline V gene. This CDR3 spans 18 amino acids. Trimming removed 3 bases from V and 6 bases from J; junction bases left unmatched: 13. In nucleotides, the CDR3 is TGTGCCAGCAGTTTGACAGGGGTCTTGACAAGTCCTAATTCACCCCTCCACTTT. This sequence encodes CASSLTGVLTSPNSPLHF.

The chain's CDR3 is CASSLRGGKAFF. Written as DNA, the CDR3 is TGTGCCAGCAGCCTCCGGGGGGGGAAAGCTTTCTTT. V usage is TRBV21-1 and J usage is TRBJ1-1. TRBV21-1 is a known pseudogene. The CDR3 extends over 12 amino acids.

The CDR3 region is CASSETGDSNQPQHF. The CDR3 DNA reads TGTGCCAGCAGTGAAACGGGGGATAGCAATCAGCCCCAGCATTTT. The rearrangement links TRBV2 to TRBJ1-5; tentatively, D is TRBD1 (5 bases). The CDR3 consists of 15 residues. Germline V CDR1 and CDR2: SNHLY, FYNNEI. V was pared by 2 bases and J by 0 bases, with 8 bases between. Full variable domain (outside the CDR3, taken from reference TRBV2 and TRBJ1-5): EPEVTQTPSHQVTQMGQEVILRCVPISNHLYFYWYRQILGQKVEFLVSFYNNEISEKSEIFDDQFSVERPDGSNFTLKIRSTKLEDSAMYFCASSETGDSNQPQHFGDGTRLSIL.

The rearrangement joins TRBV10-3 to TRBJ2-1; 7 nucleotides agree with TRBD1. Losses at the gene ends were 2 bases for V and 13 bases for J; bases not matched to a gene: 8. This CDR3 spans 13 amino acids. The germline CDR1 and CDR2 sequences are ENHRY and SYGVKD. The CDR3 loop is CAISEPTGVIQFF. The CDR3 nucleotides are TGTGCCATCAGTGAGCCAACAGGGGTAATTCAGTTCTTC.

The chain is built from TRBV21-1 and TRBJ2-6; the DNA was not used to check the table's D call, TRBD2. TRBV21-1 is annotated as a pseudogene. This CDR3 has 21 residues. In DNA form, the CDR3 reads TGTGCCAGCAGCAAGGGAGGAGATCGGGGGGGCCAAGAAGCTGGGGCCAACGTCCTGACTTTC. Translating it yields CASSKGGDRGGQEAGANVLTF.